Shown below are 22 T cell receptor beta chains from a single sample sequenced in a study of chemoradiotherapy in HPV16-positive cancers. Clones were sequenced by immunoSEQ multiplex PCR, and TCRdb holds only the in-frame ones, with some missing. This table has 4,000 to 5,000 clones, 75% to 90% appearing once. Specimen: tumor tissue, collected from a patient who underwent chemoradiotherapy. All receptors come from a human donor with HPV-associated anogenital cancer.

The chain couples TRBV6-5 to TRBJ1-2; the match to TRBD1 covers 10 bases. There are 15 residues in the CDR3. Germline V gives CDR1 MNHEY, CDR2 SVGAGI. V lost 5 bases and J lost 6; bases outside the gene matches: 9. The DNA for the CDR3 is TGTGCCAGCAGTCGCGGGACAGGGGAAAGGGATGGCTACACCTTC. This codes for CASSRGTGERDGYTF.

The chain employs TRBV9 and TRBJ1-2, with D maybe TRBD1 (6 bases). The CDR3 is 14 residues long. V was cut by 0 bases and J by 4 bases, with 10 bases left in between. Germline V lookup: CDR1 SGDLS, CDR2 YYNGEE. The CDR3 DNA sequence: TGTGCCAGCAGCGTAGGGACAGTGCTCTATGGCTACACCTTC. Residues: CASSVGTVLYGYTF.

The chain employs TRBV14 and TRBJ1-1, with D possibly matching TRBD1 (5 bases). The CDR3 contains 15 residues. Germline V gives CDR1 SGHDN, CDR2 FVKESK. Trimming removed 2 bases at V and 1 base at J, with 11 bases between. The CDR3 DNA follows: TGTGCCAGCAGCCAACGTTTAAGGGGGAACACTGAAGCTTTCTTT. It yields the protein CASSQRLRGNTEAFF.

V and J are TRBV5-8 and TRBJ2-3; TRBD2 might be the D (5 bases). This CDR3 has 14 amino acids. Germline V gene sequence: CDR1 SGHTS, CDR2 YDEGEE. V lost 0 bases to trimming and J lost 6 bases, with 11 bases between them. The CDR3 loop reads CASSLDRGADTQYF. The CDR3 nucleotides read TGTGCCAGCAGCTTGGACCGGGGTGCGGATACGCAGTATTTT.

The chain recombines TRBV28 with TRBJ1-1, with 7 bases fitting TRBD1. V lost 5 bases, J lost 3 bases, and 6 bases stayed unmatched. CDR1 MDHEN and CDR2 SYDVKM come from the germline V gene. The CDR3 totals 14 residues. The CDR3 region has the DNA TGTGCCAGCAGTCGAAGTACAGGGGACACTGAAGCTTTCTTT. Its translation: CASSRSTGDTEAFF.

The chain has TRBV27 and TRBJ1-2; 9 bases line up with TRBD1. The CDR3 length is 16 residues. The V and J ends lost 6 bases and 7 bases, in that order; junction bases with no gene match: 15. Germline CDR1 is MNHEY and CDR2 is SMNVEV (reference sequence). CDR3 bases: TGTGCCAGCAGGGACCCCGGACAGGGGAAGAAGGGTGGCTACACCTTC. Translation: CASRDPGQGKKGGYTF.

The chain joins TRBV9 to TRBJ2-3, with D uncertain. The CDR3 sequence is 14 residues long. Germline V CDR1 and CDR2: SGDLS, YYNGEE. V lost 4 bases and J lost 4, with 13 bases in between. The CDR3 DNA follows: TGTGCCAGCAGCACCACACCTCCCCCAGATACGCAGTATTTT. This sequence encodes CASSTTPPPDTQYF.

Here the CDR3 reads CASSLVPAGGQSNEQFF. Here the CDR3 DNA reads TGTGCCAGCAGCTTAGTACCAGCGGGGGGGCAATCCAATGAGCAGTTCTTC. The chain carries TRBV7-2 and TRBJ2-1, with TRBD2 matching 10 bases. This CDR3 region has 17 residues. V gave up 1 base and J gave up 6 bases; unmatched junction bases: 9. Per the germline V gene, CDR1 is SGHTA and CDR2 is FQGNSA.

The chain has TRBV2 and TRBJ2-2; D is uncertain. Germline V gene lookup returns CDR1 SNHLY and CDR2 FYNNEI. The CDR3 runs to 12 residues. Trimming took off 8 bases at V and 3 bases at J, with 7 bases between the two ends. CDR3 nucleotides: TGTGCCAGCGGACGGTACACCGGGGAGCTGTTTTTT. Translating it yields CASGRYTGELFF.

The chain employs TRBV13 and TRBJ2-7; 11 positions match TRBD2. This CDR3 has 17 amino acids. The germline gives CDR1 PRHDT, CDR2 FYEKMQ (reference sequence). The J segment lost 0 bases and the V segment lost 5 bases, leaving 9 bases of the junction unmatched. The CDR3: CASSIGTSGYRSYEQYF. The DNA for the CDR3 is TGTGCCAGCAGCATTGGGACTAGCGGCTACCGCTCCTACGAGCAGTACTTC.

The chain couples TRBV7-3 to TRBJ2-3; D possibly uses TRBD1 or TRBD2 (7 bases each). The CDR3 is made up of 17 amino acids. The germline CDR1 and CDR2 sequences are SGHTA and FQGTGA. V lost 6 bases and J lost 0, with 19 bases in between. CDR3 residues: CASSPRSRGGSTDTQYF. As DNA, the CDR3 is TGTGCCAGCAGTCCTAGGAGCAGGGGGGGTAGCACAGATACGCAGTATTTT.

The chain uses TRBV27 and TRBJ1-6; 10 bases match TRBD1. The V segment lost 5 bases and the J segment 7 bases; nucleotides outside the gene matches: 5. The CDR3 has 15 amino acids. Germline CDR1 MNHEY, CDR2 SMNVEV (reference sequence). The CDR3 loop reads CASSLWGQGNSPLHF. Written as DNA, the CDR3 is TGTGCCAGCAGTCTATGGGGACAGGGGAATTCACCCCTCCACTTT.

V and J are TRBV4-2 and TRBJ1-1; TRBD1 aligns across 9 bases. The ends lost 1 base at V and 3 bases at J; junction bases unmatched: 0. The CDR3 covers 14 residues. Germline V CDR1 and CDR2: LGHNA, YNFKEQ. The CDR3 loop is CASSQGDRDTEAFF. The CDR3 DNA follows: TGTGCCAGCAGCCAAGGGGACAGGGACACTGAAGCTTTCTTT.

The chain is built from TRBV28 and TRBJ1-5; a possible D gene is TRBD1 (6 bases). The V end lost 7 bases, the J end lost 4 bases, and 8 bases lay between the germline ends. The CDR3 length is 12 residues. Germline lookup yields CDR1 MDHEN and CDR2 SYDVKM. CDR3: CASNTGNQPQHF. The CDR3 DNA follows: TGTGCCAGCAACACAGGGAATCAGCCCCAGCATTTT. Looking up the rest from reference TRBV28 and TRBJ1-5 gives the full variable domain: DVKVTQSSRYLVKRTGEKVFLECVQDMDHENMFWYRQDPGLGLRLIYFSYDVKMKEKGDIPEGYSVSREKKERFSLILESASTNQTSMYLCASNTGNQPQHFGDGTRLSIL.

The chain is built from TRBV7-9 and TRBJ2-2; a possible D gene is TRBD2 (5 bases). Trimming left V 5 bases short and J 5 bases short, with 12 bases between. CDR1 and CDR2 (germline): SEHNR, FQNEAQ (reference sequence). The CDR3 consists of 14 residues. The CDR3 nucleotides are TGTGCCAGCAGCCAAGTGGGGAGAACCGGGGAGCTGTTTTTT. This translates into CASSQVGRTGELFF.

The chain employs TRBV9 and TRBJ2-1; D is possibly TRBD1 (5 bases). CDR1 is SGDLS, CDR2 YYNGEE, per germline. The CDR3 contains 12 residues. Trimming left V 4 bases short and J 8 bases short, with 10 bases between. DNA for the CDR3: TGTGCCAGCAGCCCTCAGGGTCATGAGCAGTTCTTC. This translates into CASSPQGHEQFF.

CDR3 DNA: TGTGCCAGCCGAGGCGAGGGGCGACGTAGAAATGAAAAACTGTTTTTT. It yields the protein CASRGEGRRRNEKLFF. The chain uses TRBV4-2 and TRBJ1-4; maybe TRBD1 (5 bases). CDR3 length equals 16 residues. V lost 8 bases, J lost 5 bases, and 21 bases lay in between. Germline CDR1 is LGHNA and CDR2 is YNFKEQ.

Here the CDR3 reads CASSHYPGQGRSYEQYF. CDR3 nucleotides: TGTGCCAGCAGCCATTATCCGGGACAGGGAAGATCCTACGAGCAGTACTTC. This chain joins TRBV27 and TRBJ2-7; 9 bases map to TRBD1. Germline lookup yields CDR1 MNHEY and CDR2 SMNVEV (reference sequence). This CDR3 spans 17 amino acids. J was trimmed by 1 base and V by 6 bases; bases with no gene match: 13.

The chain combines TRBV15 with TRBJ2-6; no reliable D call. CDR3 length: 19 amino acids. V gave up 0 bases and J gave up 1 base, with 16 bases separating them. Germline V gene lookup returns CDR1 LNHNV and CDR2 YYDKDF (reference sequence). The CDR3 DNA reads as TGTGCCACCAGCAGAGATCTTCCGGACGGATTATCTGGGGCCAACGTCCTGACTTTC. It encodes CATSRDLPDGLSGANVLTF. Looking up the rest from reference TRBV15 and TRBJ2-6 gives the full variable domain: DAMVIQNPRYQVTQFGKPVTLSCSQTLNHNVMYWYQQKSSQAPKLLFHYYDKDFNNEADTPDNFQSRRPNTSFCFLDIRSPGLGDTAMYLCATSRDLPDGLSGANVLTFGAGSRLTVL.

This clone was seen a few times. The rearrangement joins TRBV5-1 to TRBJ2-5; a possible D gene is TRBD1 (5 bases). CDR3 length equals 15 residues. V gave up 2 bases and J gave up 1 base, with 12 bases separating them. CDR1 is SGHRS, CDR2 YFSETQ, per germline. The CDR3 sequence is CASSLNTGSQETQYF. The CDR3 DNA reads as TGCGCCAGCAGCTTAAACACAGGCTCCCAAGAGACCCAGTACTTC.

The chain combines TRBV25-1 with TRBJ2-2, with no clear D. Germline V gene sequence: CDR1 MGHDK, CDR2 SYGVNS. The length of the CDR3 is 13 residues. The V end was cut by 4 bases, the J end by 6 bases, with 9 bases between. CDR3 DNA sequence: TGTGCCAGCAGTGGCACAACGGCCGGGGAGCTGTTTTTT. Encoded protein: CASSGTTAGELFF.

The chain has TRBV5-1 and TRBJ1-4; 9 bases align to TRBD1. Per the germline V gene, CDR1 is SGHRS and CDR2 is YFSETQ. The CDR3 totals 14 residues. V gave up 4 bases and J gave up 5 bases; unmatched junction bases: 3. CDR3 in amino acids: CASSTGTGNEKLFF. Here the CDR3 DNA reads TGCGCCAGCAGCACAGGGACAGGGAATGAAAAACTGTTTTTT. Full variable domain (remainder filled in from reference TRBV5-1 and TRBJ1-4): KAGVTQTPRYLIKTRGQQVTLSCSPISGHRSVSWYQQTPGQGLQFLFEYFSETQRNKGNFPGRFSGRQFSNSRSEMNVSTLELGDSALYLCASSTGTGNEKLFFGSGTQLSVL.